What follows are 8 T cell receptor beta chains derived from one specimen sequenced in a study of T cells after posttransplantation cyclophosphamide. Generated by immunoSEQ multiplex PCR, the TCRdb table keeps only in-frame clones and is missing some. The specimen gives about 24,000 clones without singletons; the ten biggest hold around 4.4%. What was sequenced was PBMCs. These receptor sequences come from a woman aged 45-65 years in good health, CMV-negative, and a related stem cell transplant donor.

This clone was counted ten times or more. The J gene is TRBJ2-5, the V gene TRBV7-2, with a weak D call TRBD1 (5 bases). The CDR3 loop spans 15 amino acids. Germline V gene sequence: CDR1 SGHTA, CDR2 FQGNSA. V lost 1 base and J 5 bases, leaving 14 bases between the germline ends. The CDR3 reads CASSLELGRTETQYF. DNA for the CDR3: TGTGCCAGCAGCTTAGAGCTGGGGCGCACGGAGACCCAGTACTTC.

Ten or more counts support this clone. This CDR3 is CASSQTSGSTDTQYF. The DNA for the CDR3 is TGCGCCAGCAGCCAAACTAGCGGGAGTACAGATACGCAGTATTTT. This chain uses TRBV4-1 with TRBJ2-3; 11 nucleotides match TRBD2. In germline, CDR1 is MGHRA, CDR2 YSYEKL. The CDR3 runs 15 residues. V shed 2 bases and J 3 bases; nucleotides not matched to a gene: 1.

This clone was observed many times. V is TRBV7-3 and J is TRBJ2-3, with D perhaps TRBD2 (6 bases). The CDR3 has 17 residues. The germline V gene has CDR1 SGHTA and CDR2 FQGTGA. V lost 5 bases and J 0 bases, leaving 18 bases between the germline ends. The CDR3 bases are TGTGCCAGCAGCCGAACGGGGGTAGCAGCAAGCACAGATACGCAGTATTTT. It is translated as CASSRTGVAASTDTQYF. The whole variable domain, remainder taken from reference TRBV7-3 and TRBJ2-3, is GAGVSQTPSNKVTEKGKYVELRCDPISGHTALYWYRQSLGQGPEFLIYFQGTGAADDSGLPNDRFFAVRPEGSVSTLKIQRTERGDSAVYLCASSRTGVAASTDTQYFGPGTRLTVL.

This clone was recorded many times. The genes are TRBV4-1 and TRBJ2-3, with unresolved D. The CDR3 contains 13 residues. The V gene lost 0 bases and the J gene lost 5 bases, with 6 bases spanning the gap. Germline CDR1 is MGHRA and CDR2 is YSYEKL. The CDR3 spells CASSQDPLDTQYF. The CDR3 bases are TGCGCCAGCAGCCAAGACCCCCTAGATACGCAGTATTTT.

This clone was counted at least ten times. This chain links TRBV5-8 with TRBJ1-4; 8 positions agree with TRBD1. V dropped 4 bases and J dropped 6; count of bases not matched to a gene: 5. The CDR3 totals 14 residues. Germline V lookup: CDR1 SGHTS, CDR2 YDEGEE. CDR3 nucleotides: TGTGCCAGCAGCGCCGGACAGGGTTATGAAAAACTGTTTTTT. Amino acids: CASSAGQGYEKLFF.

This clone was observed many times. Written as DNA, the CDR3 is TGTGCCAGCAGTTTGTTGGCAGAAGCTTTCTTT. Residues: CASSLLAEAFF. V is TRBV28 and J is TRBJ1-1; unclear D gene. Trimming pared 3 bases from V and 8 bases from J, leaving 7 bases between. The CDR3 runs 11 residues. Germline loops: CDR1 MDHEN, CDR2 SYDVKM.

This clone has ten or more counts. The rearrangement uses TRBV9 and TRBJ2-5; 9 bases align to TRBD2. Looked up from germline, CDR1 is SGDLS and CDR2 is YYNGEE. V dropped 0 bases and J dropped 5; count of bases not matched to a gene: 5. This CDR3 is 15 amino acids long. Written as DNA, the CDR3 is TGTGCCAGCAGCGTAGGTCCTAGCGGGGAGGAGACCCAGTACTTC. Protein product: CASSVGPSGEETQYF.

This clone was seen ten or more times. The gene calls are TRBV6-5 and TRBJ2-1; 8 nucleotides agree with TRBD1. The junction had 4 bases not matched to a gene; V was cut back by 3 bases and J by 3 bases. Germline V lookup: CDR1 MNHEY, CDR2 SVGAGI. This CDR3 has 15 amino acids. CDR3 sequence: CASSYSTGGYNEQFF. Written as DNA, the CDR3 is TGTGCCAGCAGTTATAGTACAGGGGGCTACAATGAGCAGTTCTTC.